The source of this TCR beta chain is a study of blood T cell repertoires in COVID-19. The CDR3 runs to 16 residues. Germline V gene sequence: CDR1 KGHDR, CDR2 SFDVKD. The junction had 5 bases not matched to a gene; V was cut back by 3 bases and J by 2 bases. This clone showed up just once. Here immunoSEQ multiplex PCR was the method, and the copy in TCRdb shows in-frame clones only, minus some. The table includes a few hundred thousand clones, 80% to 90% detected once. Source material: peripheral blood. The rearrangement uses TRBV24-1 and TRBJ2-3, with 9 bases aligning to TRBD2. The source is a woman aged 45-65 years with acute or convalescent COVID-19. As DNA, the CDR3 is TGTGCCACCAGTGATACGACTAGCGGCCCCACAGATACGCAGTATTTT. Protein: CATSDTTSGPTDTQYF.